This TCR beta chain came from a study of Graves' ophthalmopathy and Graves' hyperthyroidism. Orbital computed tomography, together with clinical symptoms, serum thyroxine, TRAb and thyroid ultrasound, was used for diagnosis. The CDR3 runs to 14 residues. Germline-derived CDR1 and CDR2 are MNHEY and SMNVEV (reference sequence). Deletions cut 2 bases from V and 5 bases from J, with 12 bases between. RNA served as the template for amplifying TCR beta CDR3 regions. HTBI primers primed a first-round RT-PCR, and a second-round multiplex PCR followed. TCRdb called the multiplex PCR reads again in MiXCR, with one record for every CDR3 protein. Among about 550,000 distinct CDR3 sequences listed, about 40% were seen once.

The specimen was peripheral blood or thyroid tissue (not recorded which). The origin of this receptor is an adult man with Graves' hyperthyroidism. V and J are TRBV27 and TRBJ1-1, with D possibly matching TRBD1 (6 bases). This CDR3 reads CASSLVGQPTEAFF. The DNA for the CDR3 is TGTGCCAGCAGTTTAGTCGGACAGCCAACTGAAGCTTTCTTT.